The sequence of this T cell receptor (beta chain) was determined in a study of early T cells in non-severe SARS-CoV-2 infection. Across the whole study: Sequenced bulk RNA came from whole blood that was unsorted, and chains were unpaired.

TCRdb recomputed calls from the 5' RACE reads with MiXCR, one row per CDR3 protein. Among tens of thousands of distinct CDR3 sequences listed, approximately 13% were seen once. Germline loops: CDR1 SGHNT, CDR2 YENEEA. CDR3 length: 16 amino acids. Germline trimming cut 4 bases from V and 0 bases from J; bases unmatched to any gene: 4. The sequenced sample consisted of whole blood. The gene calls are TRBV11-3 and TRBJ1-3; 9 bases are a match to TRBD1. The sequence was obtained from an adult who was a healthcare worker with PCR-confirmed SARS-CoV-2 infection or an uninfected control (not recorded which). CDR3 amino acids: CASSSSGQGSGNTIYF. For the CDR3, the DNA is TGTGCCAGCAGCTCTTCGGGACAGGGCTCTGGAAACACCATATATTTT.